What follows are 25 T cell receptor beta chains derived from one specimen sequenced in a study of CD8+ T cells in alopecia areata. cDNA serving as the sequencing template came from extracted, reverse transcribed RNA. Clones were read by immunoSEQ multiplex PCR, and TCRdb kept only the in-frame ones, dropping some. The sample lists roughly 220,000 clones, 35% to 45% occurring once. The treatment: oral pan-JAK inhibitor, 5-10 mg twice daily. Sequencing was performed on CD4+ T cells sorted from blood, taken between weeks 30 and 35, from a patient treated with tofacitinib. All receptors come from a human donor with alopecia areata.

The chain recombines TRBV29-1 with TRBJ1-2; D call uncertain. CDR1 is SQVTM, CDR2 ANQGSEA, per germline. V was shortened by 7 bases and J by 5 bases, with 8 bases between the two germline ends. CDR3 length: 10 amino acids. The CDR3 DNA sequence: TGCAGCGCTTACCTTTATGGCTACACCTTC. Translating gives CSAYLYGYTF.

The sample holds a few counts of this clone. The rearrangement links TRBV6-1 to TRBJ2-7; D not resolved. V shed 8 bases and J shed 1 base, with 12 bases lying between them. From germline, CDR1 is MNHNS and CDR2 SASEGT. The CDR3 runs 13 residues. The CDR3 region is CASRAGPSYEQYF. The CDR3 DNA follows: TGTGCCAGCCGGGCCGGCCCTTCCTACGAGCAGTACTTC.

The genes are TRBV27 and TRBJ2-2; TRBD1 matches 7 bases. Germline V gene sequence: CDR1 MNHEY, CDR2 SMNVEV (reference sequence). The CDR3 has 15 amino acids. The V and J ends lost 7 bases and 7 bases, in that order; junction bases with no gene match: 12. The CDR3 region has the DNA TGTGCCAGCACCCGTTCGGGACAGCTGAACGGGGAGCTGTTTTTT. Amino acids: CASTRSGQLNGELFF.

The sample holds a few counts of this clone. The gene calls are TRBV13 and TRBJ2-7; TRBD2 matches at 13 bases. The CDR3 runs to 16 residues. After removal of 4 bases from V and 2 bases from J, the junction contained 5 bases not matched to a gene. Germline CDR1 PRHDT, CDR2 FYEKMQ (reference sequence). The CDR3 region is CASSWTGTSGTYEQYF. CDR3 nucleotides: TGTGCCAGCAGCTGGACCGGGACTAGCGGGACCTACGAGCAGTACTTC.

This clone occurred a few times. The chain combines TRBV7-9 with TRBJ2-7, with D perhaps being TRBD1 or TRBD2 (5 bases each). This CDR3 spans 16 amino acids. Deletions cut 4 bases from V and 1 base from J, with 17 bases between. Germline V CDR1 and CDR2: SEHNR, FQNEAQ (reference sequence). CDR3 DNA: TGTGCCAGCAGCTCTGGATGGGACGCCTGGTCCTACGAGCAGTACTTC. It translates to CASSSGWDAWSYEQYF.

This rearrangement joins TRBV7-3 to TRBJ1-5; D uncertain. CDR1 is SGHTA and CDR2 is FQGTGA in the germline V gene. The ends were cut back, 2 bases at V and 5 bases at J, with 13 bases in the middle. The CDR3 sequence is 15 residues long. The CDR3 is CASSLGPLPDQPQHF. CDR3 coding DNA: TGTGCCAGCAGCTTAGGCCCGCTACCTGATCAGCCCCAGCATTTT.

The V gene is TRBV15, the J gene TRBJ2-1, with a possible D match to TRBD1 (5 bases). CDR1 and CDR2 from the germline V gene are LNHNV and YYDKDF (reference sequence). There are 16 residues in the CDR3. V dropped 0 bases and J dropped 3 bases, with 12 bases sitting between them. The CDR3 DNA reads as TGTGCCACCAGCAGAGACCAGGGCTCGGACTACAATGAGCAGTTCTTC. Translating gives CATSRDQGSDYNEQFF.

There are a few counts of this clone. This rearrangement joins TRBV5-5 to TRBJ2-7; D is undetermined. Germline CDR1 SGHKS, CDR2 YYEKEE (reference sequence). CDR3 length: 12 amino acids. Trimming removed 7 bases at V and 0 bases at J, with 8 bases between. CDR3 sequence (DNA): TGTGCCAGCGAACAGAGCTCCTACGAGCAGTACTTC. Its translation: CASEQSSYEQYF. Supplemented by reference TRBV5-5 and TRBJ2-7, the full variable domain reads DAGVTQSPTHLIKTRGQQVTLRCSPISGHKSVSWYQQVLGQGPQFIFQYYEKEERGRGNFPDRFSARQFPNYSSELNVNALLLGDSALYLCASEQSSYEQYFGPGTRLTVT.

This clone occurred once. The rearrangement uses TRBV6-7 and TRBJ2-5; TRBD2 matches at 7 bases. TRBV6-7 is flagged as an ORF with uncertain function. With 2 bases clipped from V and 4 bases from J, the junction kept 4 bases outside the gene matches. The CDR3 covers 14 residues. The CDR3 nucleotides are TGTGCCAGCAGTTACGGGAGGGAGCGAGAGACCCAGTACTTC. This sequence encodes CASSYGRERETQYF.

In this sample, this clone turned up a few times. The V gene is TRBV19, the J gene TRBJ2-2; TRBD2 aligns across 8 bases. This CDR3 contains 15 residues. Losses at the gene ends were 2 bases for V and 1 base for J; bases not matched to a gene: 0. In germline, CDR1 is LNHDA, CDR2 SQIVND (reference sequence). Here the CDR3 reads CASSISGGNTGELFF. DNA of the CDR3: TGTGCCAGTAGTATAAGCGGGGGGAACACCGGGGAGCTGTTTTTT.

The V gene is TRBV2, the J gene TRBJ2-3, with TRBD2 matching over 15 bases. Germline CDR1 SNHLY, CDR2 FYNNEI. V shed 6 bases, J shed 3 bases, and the junction held 13 bases outside the gene matches. This CDR3 is built from 19 residues. This chain's CDR3 is CASRPGSGLAGGTTDTQYF. CDR3 DNA sequence: TGTGCCAGCAGACCAGGGTCGGGACTAGCGGGAGGTACTACAGATACGCAGTATTTT.

The rearrangement uses TRBV4-1 and TRBJ1-2; 8 bases line up with TRBD1. This CDR3 is built from 15 residues. Trimming took 1 base from V and 3 from J; bases not matched to a gene: 4. Germline V CDR1 and CDR2: MGHRA, YSYEKL. The CDR3 DNA follows: TGCGCCAGCAGCCAAGCGGGACAGGCTCACTATGGCTACACCTTC. Translated, it gives CASSQAGQAHYGYTF.

This clone was found a few times. This chain joins TRBV29-1 and TRBJ2-3, with unresolved D. Germline V gene sequence: CDR1 SQVTM, CDR2 ANQGSEA. V lost 5 bases to trimming and J lost 4 bases, with 10 bases between them. There are 12 residues in the CDR3. The CDR3 DNA is TGCAGCGTTAACTCCGCCTCAGATACGCAGTATTTT. Residues: CSVNSASDTQYF.

This clone occurred a few times. In DNA, the CDR3 is TGTGCCAGCAGCTTTTACGGTCGACAAGAGACCCAGTACTTC. It codes for CASSFYGRQETQYF. The V and J genes are TRBV7-3 and TRBJ2-5; D is undetermined. Germline CDR1 is SGHTA and CDR2 is FQGTGA. The CDR3 contains 14 residues. The V gene lost 3 bases and the J gene lost 2 bases, with 10 bases spanning the gap. The full variable domain, rest sourced from reference TRBV7-3 and TRBJ2-5, is GAGVSQTPSNKVTEKGKYVELRCDPISGHTALYWYRQSLGQGPEFLIYFQGTGAADDSGLPNDRFFAVRPEGSVSTLKIQRTERGDSAVYLCASSFYGRQETQYFGPGTRLLVL.

This clone was picked up a small number of times. This chain uses TRBV27 with TRBJ1-3; D is possibly TRBD1 (5 bases). Deletions cut 6 bases from V and 4 bases from J, with 10 bases between. The CDR3 length is 13 residues. Germline assignment: CDR1 MNHEY and CDR2 SMNVEV (reference sequence). CDR3 residues: CASRAGNGNTIYF. In nucleotides, the CDR3 is TGTGCCAGCAGGGCAGGGAACGGAAACACCATATATTTT.

This clone has just a few counts. The chain employs TRBV7-2 and TRBJ1-1; D ambiguous. The V gene's germline CDR1 is SGHTA and CDR2 FQGNSA. Deletions cut 2 bases from V and 7 bases from J, with 8 bases between. The CDR3 spans 12 residues. The CDR3 region has the DNA TGTGCCAGCAGCTTATTTGGCAGTGAAGCTTTCTTT. Amino acids: CASSLFGSEAFF.

V is TRBV2 and J is TRBJ2-1; 7 bases agree with TRBD1. Germline CDR1 SNHLY, CDR2 FYNNEI. Trimming removed 4 bases from V and 8 bases from J; junction bases left unmatched: 8. This CDR3 is 14 amino acids long. The CDR3 DNA reads as TGTGCCAGCAGTGGGAGGCACAGGGGCCATGAGCAGTTCTTC. It codes for CASSGRHRGHEQFF.

This clone was seen a few times. This specimen includes other DNA sequences encoding the same CDR3. V and J are TRBV5-1 and TRBJ1-3, with TRBD1 matching 10 bases. After removal of 4 bases from V and 2 bases from J, the junction contained 6 bases not matched to a gene. CDR1 is SGHRS, CDR2 YFSETQ, per germline. CDR3 size: 16 residues. CDR3 nucleotides: TGCGCCAGCAGCCTTCCCGGGACAGGGGCTGGAAACACCATATATTTT. Translating it yields CASSLPGTGAGNTIYF.

This clone came up a few times. The CDR3 loop reads CASSASLRDTFTGELFF. The CDR3 region has the DNA TGTGCCAGCAGCGCCTCCCTCCGGGACACCTTCACCGGGGAGCTGTTTTTT. This chain connects TRBV9 to TRBJ2-2, with TRBD1 as a possible D gene (6 bases). CDR3 size: 17 residues. Germline CDR1 is SGDLS and CDR2 is YYNGEE. Between the trimmed V and J ends, which lost 3 bases and 4 bases, there was a span of 19 bases.

The V call is TRBV27, the J call TRBJ1-6, with 9 bases matching TRBD1. V was clipped by 3 bases and J by 6 bases; unmatched bases: 0. The CDR3 covers 14 residues. The germline CDR1 and CDR2 sequences are MNHEY and SMNVEV (reference sequence). This CDR3 reads CASSLDRGNSPLHF. In DNA form, the CDR3 reads TGTGCCAGCAGTTTGGACAGGGGTAATTCACCCCTCCACTTT.

The CDR3 is CASSQSPGGPNYGYTF. The CDR3 DNA sequence: TGCGCCAGCAGTCAATCGCCGGGGGGCCCTAACTATGGCTACACCTTC. The chain uses TRBV23-1 and TRBJ1-2; D may be TRBD1 (6 bases). TRBV23-1 qualifies as an ORF whose function is uncertain. V gave up 0 bases and J gave up 0 bases, with 11 bases separating them. The CDR3 has 16 amino acids.

The gene calls are TRBV11-2 and TRBJ2-7, with 12 bases that match TRBD2. CDR1 and CDR2 from the germline V gene are SGHAT and FQNNGV. The CDR3 consists of 13 residues. The V segment lost 7 bases and the J segment 6 bases; nucleotides outside the gene matches: 4. CDR3 nucleotides: TGTGCCAGCACCCCGACTAGCGGGAGCGAGCAGTACTTC. Translating gives CASTPTSGSEQYF.

The chain carries TRBV5-1 and TRBJ1-2; D gene ambiguous. The CDR3 consists of 14 residues. CDR1 is SGHRS and CDR2 is YFSETQ in the germline V gene. V was shortened by 0 bases and J by 3 bases, with 9 bases between the two germline ends. CDR3 amino acids: CASSLDVRDYGYTF. CDR3 DNA sequence: TGCGCCAGCAGCTTGGACGTCAGAGACTATGGCTACACCTTC. Full variable domain (remainder filled in from reference TRBV5-1 and TRBJ1-2): KAGVTQTPRYLIKTRGQQVTLSCSPISGHRSVSWYQQTPGQGLQFLFEYFSETQRNKGNFPGRFSGRQFSNSRSEMNVSTLELGDSALYLCASSLDVRDYGYTFGSGTRLTVV.

The genes are TRBV11-2 and TRBJ2-1, with 12 bases matching TRBD2. Trimming at V came to 5 bases and at J to 6 bases, leaving 5 bases not matched to a gene. The germline gives CDR1 SGHAT, CDR2 FQNNGV. The CDR3 is made up of 15 amino acids. The CDR3 sequence: CASSRTSGRPNEQFF. The CDR3 bases are TGTGCCAGCAGCAGAACTAGCGGGAGGCCCAATGAGCAGTTCTTC.

This clone has more than one count but fewer than ten. This chain joins TRBV4-1 and TRBJ2-1, with D possibly being TRBD1 or TRBD2 (5 bases each). This CDR3 contains 13 residues. The germline V and J ends were trimmed by 0 bases and 5 bases, with 5 bases remaining between them. The germline CDR1 and CDR2 sequences are MGHRA and YSYEKL. The CDR3 nucleotides read TGCGCCAGCAGCCAAGAGGGACACAATGAGCAGTTCTTC. Protein sequence: CASSQEGHNEQFF.